This TCR beta chain appears in the sequencing data of a study of blood T cell repertoires in COVID-19. There are 15 residues in the CDR3. CDR1 and CDR2 (germline): SGHAT, FQDESV (reference sequence). The V end lost 3 bases, the J end lost 4 bases, and 12 bases lay between the germline ends. The data were produced by immunoSEQ multiplex PCR, yet TCRdb's version contains in-frame clones alone and is incomplete. Of about 64,000 clones in the sample, about 72% are singletons; the top ten hold around 12%. The TCR originated in a man at least 80 years old with acute or convalescent COVID-19. The chain joins TRBV11-1 to TRBJ2-2, with D possibly matching TRBD1 (6 bases). The sample was peripheral blood. As DNA, the CDR3 is TGTGCCAGCAGCTTGCAGGGCAGGGGCACCGGGGAGCTGTTTTTT. Its protein is CASSLQGRGTGELFF.